The rows below give T cell receptor beta chains drawn from one sample of a study of T-cell reconstitution after alpha-beta-depleted transplantation in children. MiXCR, run by TCRdb on the PCR reads, gives a single entry per CDR3 protein. Counted here are approximately 300,000 distinct CDR3 sequences, about a tenth occurring once; the ten biggest clones make up 7% to 9.5%. Sequenced material: PBMCs, taken before TCRalphabeta/CD19-depleted stem cell transplant. The source of these receptors is a boy younger than two with acute myeloid leukemia, due to receive a stem cell transplant. The CDR3 runs from the conserved cysteine through the conserved F or W. The D gene is left open where the match is weak. Clone size is not always given. Where it is, it says once, few, many or a class for expanded clones.

size	V	D	J	CDR3	DNA
many	TRBV3-1	TRBD2	TRBJ2-5	CASSQETRTSGRAGETQYF	TGTGCCAGCAGCCAAGAAACCAGGACTAGCGGGAGGGCCGGAGAGACCCAGTACTTC
NA	TRBV6-5	NA	TRBJ2-3	CASSYSTHTDTQYF	TGTGCCAGCAGTTACTCGACACACACAGATACGCAGTATTTT
NA	TRBV28	NA	TRBJ2-4	CASSLGGLNKDIQYF	TGTGCCAGCAGTTTAGGCGGACTGAATAAGGACATTCAGTACTTC
many	TRBV9	TRBD1	TRBJ2-1	CASSVWDRHNEQFF	TGTGCCAGCAGCGTGTGGGACAGGCACAATGAGCAGTTCTTC
NA	TRBV4-2	NA	TRBJ1-3	CASSQEGLSGNTIYF	TGTGCCAGCAGCCAGGAAGGACTCTCTGGAAACACCATATATTTT
few	TRBV7-6	TRBD2	TRBJ2-3	CASSLGPGGSTDTQYF	TGTGCCAGCAGCCTAGGTCCGGGGGGGAGCACAGATACGCAGTATTTT
many	TRBV29-1	TRBD2	TRBJ2-5	CSVGGLAGAQETQYF	TGCAGCGTTGGTGGACTAGCGGGAGCCCAAGAGACCCAGTACTTC
many	TRBV11-2	NA	TRBJ1-6	CASSFRQNSPLHF	TGTGCCAGCAGCTTTCGGCAGAATTCACCCCTCCACTTT
many	TRBV29-1	NA	TRBJ2-1	CSVVANSYNEQFF	TGCAGCGTTGTGGCTAACTCCTACAATGAGCAGTTCTTC
many	TRBV6-5	TRBD2	TRBJ2-2	CASSSNSGRADTGELFF	TGTGCCAGCAGTTCCAATAGCGGGAGAGCGGACACCGGGGAGCTGTTTTTT
NA	TRBV12-3/TRBV12-4	TRBD1	TRBJ2-7	CASSIGTGRFEQYF	TGTGCCAGCAGTATCGGGACAGGGAGGTTCGAGCAGTACTTC
many	TRBV11-2	NA	TRBJ1-1	CASSSGGGPGTEAFF	TGTGCCAGCAGCTCCGGTGGTGGCCCTGGAACTGAAGCTTTCTTT
many	TRBV28	NA	TRBJ2-2	CASGTTNTGELFF	TGTGCCAGCGGGACAACGAACACCGGGGAGCTGTTTTTT
NA	TRBV6-5	NA	TRBJ1-5	CASSFPGRDQPQHF	TGTGCCAGCAGTTTTCCAGGAAGAGATCAGCCCCAGCATTTT
many	TRBV9	TRBD2	TRBJ2-7	CASSEGLAGREQYF	TGTGCCAGCAGTGAGGGACTAGCGGGACGCGAGCAGTACTTC
NA	TRBV20-1	NA	TRBJ1-1	CSARLPDRNTEAFF	TGCAGTGCTAGACTCCCGGACCGGAACACTGAAGCTTTCTTT
NA	TRBV11-3	NA	TRBJ2-7	CASSPQRLRSYEQYF	TGTGCCAGCAGCCCCCAGCGCCTGCGGTCCTACGAGCAGTACTTC
NA	TRBV28	TRBD2	TRBJ2-7	CASSSGLAGEGYEQYF	TGTGCCAGCAGTTCCGGACTAGCGGGAGAGGGCTACGAGCAGTACTTC
many	TRBV7-2	TRBD1	TRBJ2-7	CASSPDRGEQYF	TGTGCCAGCAGCCCGGACAGGGGTGAACAGTACTTC
many	TRBV6-4	NA	TRBJ2-3	CASSEGDSTDTQYF	TGTGCCAGCAGTGAGGGGGACAGCACAGATACGCAGTATTTT
many	TRBV7-7	NA	TRBJ2-3	CASSQAGEGTDTQYF	TGTGCTAGCTCACAGGCAGGGGAGGGCACAGATACGCAGTATTTT
NA	TRBV5-1	NA	TRBJ2-3	CASSQFIRSDTQYF	TGCGCCAGCAGCCAATTTATTAGGTCAGATACGCAGTATTTT
many	TRBV6-1	TRBD1	TRBJ1-2	CASSVDRDDGYTF	TGTGCCAGCAGCGTGGACAGGGATGATGGCTACACCTTC
NA	TRBV5-4	NA	TRBJ2-3	CASSLGEFTDTQYF	TGTGCCAGCAGCTTGGGGGAGTTCACAGATACGCAGTATTTT
few	TRBV2	NA	TRBJ1-3	CASKRASSGNTIYF	TGTGCCAGCAAGAGGGCCTCCTCTGGAAACACCATATATTTT
many	TRBV5-1	NA	TRBJ2-1	CASSPFRGSSYNEQFF	TGCGCCAGCAGCCCTTTTCGGGGGAGCTCCTACAATGAGCAGTTCTTC
many	TRBV5-4	TRBD2	TRBJ2-3	CASSLDGTSGGLHPSTDTQYF	TGTGCCAGCAGCTTGGATGGGACTAGCGGGGGCCTCCATCCAAGCACAGATACGCAGTATTTT
many	TRBV7-7	NA	TRBJ2-5	CASSLSDSFQETQYF	TGTGCTAGCAGCTTATCGGACAGTTTCCAAGAGACCCAGTACTTC
few	TRBV4-2	NA	TRBJ2-3	CASSQDTERGADTQYF	TGTGCCAGCAGCCAAGATACAGAACGGGGCGCAGATACGCAGTATTTT
few	TRBV6-4	NA	TRBJ2-6	CASIRMPAGSSPGANVLTF	TGTGCCAGCATAAGGATGCCCGCAGGTTCATCTCCTGGGGCCAACGTCCTGACTTTC
many	TRBV5-1	TRBD1	TRBJ2-7	CASSYRDRVYEQYF	TGCGCCAGCAGCTACCGGGACAGGGTCTACGAGCAGTACTTC
many	TRBV5-1	NA	TRBJ2-1	CASSLEGDSTMANEQFF	TGCGCCAGCAGCTTGGAGGGTGACTCCACCATGGCCAATGAGCAGTTCTTC
few	TRBV27	TRBD2	TRBJ2-1	CASQVTSGGNEQFF	TGTGCCAGCCAGGTCACGTCGGGAGGAAATGAGCAGTTCTTC
few	TRBV13	NA	TRBJ2-7	CASSFGPGLVNEQYF	NA
many	TRBV29-1	TRBD2	TRBJ2-7	CSVLREGEQYF	TGCAGCGTCCTCAGGGAGGGCGAGCAGTACTTC
many	TRBV24-1	NA	TRBJ2-1	CATSDSTGKTYNEQFF	TGTGCCACCAGTGATTCTACAGGGAAAACCTACAATGAGCAGTTCTTC
many	TRBV20-1	NA	TRBJ2-2	CSAGPQGRELFF	TGCAGTGCTGGGCCTCAAGGACGGGAGCTGTTTTTT